This T cell receptor (beta chain) was captured by sequencing in a study of blood T cell repertoires in COVID-19. Method: immunoSEQ multiplex PCR; TCRdb's copy keeps in-frame clones and lacks some. Found here are tens of thousands of clones, about 85% of them singletons; the top ten hold around 38%. Germline lookup yields CDR1 SGHVS and CDR2 FNYEAQ. CDR3 length: 14 amino acids. Trimming shortened V by 7 bases and J by 3 bases, and 12 bases separated the two germline ends. The TCR sequence derives from a man older than 75 with acute or convalescent COVID-19. This sequence joins TRBV7-6 and TRBJ2-2; possibly TRBD1 for D (5 bases). The sequenced sample was peripheral blood. The CDR3 here is CASTIIRDTGELFF. CDR3 sequence (DNA): TGTGCCAGCACCATAATCAGGGACACCGGGGAGCTGTTTTTT.